This entry lists 25 T cell receptor beta chains sequenced from one sample in a study of T cells in Graves' hyperthyroidism and ophthalmopathy. RNA transcripts served as the template for amplifying TCR beta CDR3 regions. First-round RT-PCR with HTBI primers amplified the TCR CDR3 region. TCRdb reprocessed the multiplex PCR reads via MiXCR and lists one record per CDR3 protein. The data show around 520,000 distinct CDR3 sequences, 14% seen once. The sequenced sample consisted of blood. These receptors were obtained from a woman under 30 with Graves' hyperthyroidism.

In its sample, this clonotype was seen a few times. The chain employs TRBV29-1 and TRBJ1-5; TRBD1 might be the D (6 bases). This CDR3 spans 13 amino acids. V lost 4 bases and J lost 4, with 11 bases in between. Germline values: CDR1 SQVTM, CDR2 ANQGSEA. CDR3 in amino acids: CSVGAGENQPQHF. CDR3 DNA: TGCAGCGTTGGAGCAGGGGAAAATCAGCCCCAGCATTTT.

The V gene is TRBV4-2, the J gene TRBJ2-1, with a possible D match to TRBD1 (6 bases). This CDR3 has 15 amino acids. The germline gives CDR1 LGHNA, CDR2 YNFKEQ. Trimming removed 3 bases at V and 0 bases at J, with 9 bases between. CDR3 DNA sequence: TGTGCCAGCAGCCACCGGACAGTCTCCTACAATGAGCAGTTCTTC. This codes for CASSHRTVSYNEQFF.

The rearrangement links TRBV10-3 to TRBJ2-5, with D perhaps matching TRBD1 (5 bases). The CDR3 loop spans 14 amino acids. V was pared by 6 bases and J by 4 bases, with 15 bases between. Germline V gene sequence: CDR1 ENHRY, CDR2 SYGVKD. As DNA, the CDR3 is TGTGCCATCAGGCCCTCAGACAGAGGAGAGACCCAGTACTTC. Encoded protein: CAIRPSDRGETQYF.

There are many counts of this clonotype. This chain connects TRBV7-3 to TRBJ2-1; 7 nucleotides agree with TRBD2. CDR3 length equals 15 residues. Germline CDR1 SGHTA, CDR2 FQGTGA. V trimming: 5 bases; J trimming: 7 bases; junction bases outside the gene matches: 11. In nucleotides, the CDR3 is TGTGCCAGCAGCCTGGACGCGGGAGTGGAGAATGAGCAGTTCTTC. This translates into CASSLDAGVENEQFF.

This clonotype came up many times. The chain uses TRBV12-3 or TRBV12-4 and TRBJ1-5; the D is unclear. With 6 bases removed from V and 3 bases from J, the gap between germline ends came to 12 bases. The CDR3 spans 14 residues. CDR3 region: CASSYEGYNQPQHF. The CDR3 bases are TGTGCCAGCAGCTACGAAGGGTACAATCAGCCCCAGCATTTT.

This sequence joins TRBV24-1 and TRBJ2-3; D gene uncertain. The CDR3 extends over 13 amino acids. The germline V gene has CDR1 KGHDR and CDR2 SFDVKD. V was pared by 2 bases and J by 3 bases, with 5 bases between. In DNA form, the CDR3 reads TGTGCCACCAGTGATTCAACTACAGATACGCAGTATTTT. Translation gives CATSDSTTDTQYF.

The CDR3 loop is CSATGLAERYYNEQFF. The CDR3 nucleotides are TGCAGTGCAACGGGACTAGCGGAACGATACTACAATGAGCAGTTCTTC. The rearrangement links TRBV20-1 to TRBJ2-1, with TRBD2 matching 11 bases. The CDR3 runs 16 residues. The ends lost 6 bases at V and 3 bases at J; junction bases unmatched: 10. Germline assignment: CDR1 DFQATT and CDR2 SNEGSKA (reference sequence).

The chain joins TRBV28 to TRBJ1-1; 9 bases are shared with TRBD1. Germline CDR1 is MDHEN and CDR2 is SYDVKM. The CDR3 runs 15 residues. Trimming at V came to 5 bases and at J to 1 base, leaving 5 bases not matched to a gene. CDR3 DNA sequence: TGTGCCAGCAGTCATCCGGGACAGGGGAACACTGAAGCTTTCTTT. This sequence encodes CASSHPGQGNTEAFF.

This clonotype was observed at least ten times. This CDR3 reads CASSYGAVTEAFF. CDR3 bases: TGTGCCAGCAGTTACGGGGCAGTAACTGAAGCTTTCTTT. The rearrangement uses TRBV12-3 or TRBV12-4 and TRBJ1-1; D possibly corresponds to TRBD1 (5 bases). Between the trimmed V and J ends, which lost 4 bases and 5 bases, there was a span of 11 bases. The CDR3 length is 13 residues.

This clonotype was recorded many times. The V call is TRBV12-3 or TRBV12-4, the J call TRBJ1-2; 7 positions agree with TRBD1. The CDR3 has 15 residues. V lost 7 bases to trimming and J lost 4 bases; unmatched junction nucleotides: 12. CDR3 bases: TGTGCCAGCACTCCAGACAGGGTGTATTTCTATGGCTACACCTTC. Translated, it gives CASTPDRVYFYGYTF.

This clonotype rates as medium-sized (0.01 to 0.1%). This rearrangement joins TRBV2 to TRBJ2-1, with D perhaps TRBD1 or TRBD2 (5 bases each). With 6 bases removed from V and 0 bases from J, the gap between germline ends came to 12 bases. This CDR3 is 15 amino acids long. The germline CDR1 and CDR2 sequences are SNHLY and FYNNEI. CDR3 nucleotides: TGTGCCAGCAGGGACACTAGTTCCTCCTACAATGAGCAGTTCTTC. Translating it yields CASRDTSSSYNEQFF.

This clonotype was detected many times. The chain has TRBV12-3 or TRBV12-4 and TRBJ1-2; TRBD1 agrees at 7 bases. The CDR3 loop spans 19 amino acids. The junction had 21 bases not matched to a gene; V was cut back by 7 bases and J by 1 base. The CDR3 DNA sequence: TGTGCCAGCATTGCCCGCGATAATTTTCCGGGACAGATTAACTATGGCTACACCTTC. Its translation: CASIARDNFPGQINYGYTF.

The sample holds many counts of this clonotype. J is TRBJ1-2 and V is TRBV12-3 or TRBV12-4, with 9 bases that match TRBD1. CDR3 length: 14 residues. The J segment lost 8 bases and the V segment lost 5 bases, leaving 9 bases of the junction unmatched. The CDR3 here is CASSTNRDRAGYTF. The DNA for the CDR3 is TGTGCCAGCAGTACAAACCGGGACAGGGCGGGCTACACCTTC.

V usage is TRBV7-3 and J usage is TRBJ2-3, with D maybe TRBD2 (6 bases). Germline V gene lookup returns CDR1 SGHTA and CDR2 FQGTGA. CDR3 length: 14 amino acids. V was shortened by 5 bases and J by 4 bases, with 13 bases between the two germline ends. This CDR3 reads CASSLTSNADTQYF. CDR3 coding DNA: TGTGCCAGCAGCCTGACTAGTAACGCAGATACGCAGTATTTT.

V is TRBV29-1 and J is TRBJ2-7, with D perhaps matching TRBD1 or TRBD2 (6 bases each). This CDR3 region has 15 residues. Germline-derived CDR1 and CDR2 are SQVTM and ANQGSEA. V dropped 5 bases and J dropped 0 bases, with 17 bases sitting between them. The chain's CDR3 is CSVPLPGANSYEQYF. In nucleotides, the CDR3 is TGCAGCGTTCCCCTCCCGGGGGCTAACTCCTACGAGCAGTACTTC.

This clonotype was seen once. The genes are TRBV7-9 and TRBJ1-4; 12 bases are a match to TRBD1. J was trimmed by 0 bases and V by 6 bases; bases with no gene match: 8. Germline CDR1 is SEHNR and CDR2 is FQNEAQ (reference sequence). The CDR3 is made up of 18 amino acids. The CDR3 DNA follows: TGTGCCAGCAGGTCCGGGACAGGGGGCCGAACAACTAATGAAAAACTGTTTTTT. Amino acids: CASRSGTGGRTTNEKLFF.

This chain connects TRBV27 to TRBJ2-3, with D maybe TRBD1 (6 bases). Looked up from germline, CDR1 is MNHEY and CDR2 is SMNVEV (reference sequence). The CDR3 covers 16 residues. The V gene lost 6 bases and the J gene lost 0 bases, with 16 bases spanning the gap. Written as DNA, the CDR3 is TGTGCCAGCAGCAACAGGGACGGTGCTAGCACAGATACGCAGTATTTT. Encoded protein: CASSNRDGASTDTQYF.

This clonotype has just a few counts. The chain uses TRBV3-1 and TRBJ1-2, with 7 bases lining up with TRBD1. CDR1 and CDR2 (germline): LGHDT, YNNKEL (reference sequence). Trimming removed 4 bases from V and 8 bases from J; junction bases left unmatched: 10. This CDR3 region has 14 residues. The CDR3 bases are TGTGCCAGCAGCCGAATCCTCGGACAGGACGGCTACACCTTC. Translation: CASSRILGQDGYTF.

This clonotype was seen repeatedly, ten times or more. This rearrangement joins TRBV11-2 to TRBJ2-1; D might be TRBD2 (6 bases). The V gene lost 1 base and the J gene lost 1 base, with 11 bases spanning the gap. Germline V gene sequence: CDR1 SGHAT, CDR2 FQNNGV. The CDR3 runs 16 residues. CDR3 loop: CASSLVREWSYNEQFF. CDR3 sequence (DNA): TGTGCCAGCAGCTTAGTTCGGGAGTGGTCCTACAATGAGCAGTTCTTC.

The J gene is TRBJ1-1, the V gene TRBV19, with D possibly being TRBD1 (5 bases). Trimming removed 3 bases at V and 0 bases at J, with 14 bases between. The V gene's germline CDR1 is LNHDA and CDR2 SQIVND (reference sequence). The CDR3 has 16 residues. The CDR3 protein is CASSIFWDHMNTEAFF. As DNA, the CDR3 is TGTGCCAGTAGTATTTTCTGGGACCACATGAACACTGAAGCTTTCTTT.

The table lists this clonotype with a few counts. This chain links TRBV4-2 with TRBJ1-2; D is ambiguous. Trimming stripped 0 bases from V and 2 bases from J, with 16 bases between. CDR1 and CDR2 (germline): LGHNA, YNFKEQ. The CDR3 extends over 17 amino acids. This CDR3 reads CASSQEGRRGGNYGYTF. The DNA of the CDR3 is TGTGCCAGCAGCCAAGAGGGAAGGCGGGGAGGGAACTATGGCTACACCTTC.

The chain carries TRBV19 and TRBJ2-1; 7 bases are shared with TRBD1. Per germline, CDR1 LNHDA and CDR2 SQIVND (reference sequence). J gave up 5 bases and V 4 bases, and 5 bases lay outside the gene matches. The CDR3 is made up of 14 amino acids. CDR3: CASSTRGLHNEQFF. The CDR3 DNA is TGTGCCAGTAGTACTAGGGGGCTTCACAATGAGCAGTTCTTC.

With respect to this clonotype: A much larger clone differs by one base, so this may be a read error. The chain links TRBV30 to TRBJ1-5; tentative D call: TRBD1 (5 bases). Germline assignment: CDR1 GTSNPN and CDR2 SVGIG (reference sequence). The CDR3 consists of 13 residues. Trimming took 4 bases from V and 7 from J, leaving 14 bases between them. The CDR3 region has the DNA TGTGCCTGGAACCTCCCCCCAGGGCAGCCCCAGCATTTT. Its translation: CAWNLPPGQPQHF.

The chain joins TRBV5-1 to TRBJ2-5, with D unresolved. V lost 4 bases to trimming and J lost 5 bases, with 18 bases between them. The CDR3 runs 15 residues. From germline, CDR1 is SGHRS and CDR2 YFSETQ. The CDR3 is CASSPAPRWDETQYF. The CDR3 nucleotides read TGCGCCAGCAGCCCTGCCCCGAGGTGGGATGAGACCCAGTACTTC.

Ten or more counts support this clonotype. The rearrangement links TRBV29-1 to TRBJ2-1, with 10 positions matching TRBD2. The CDR3 contains 14 residues. Germline CDR1 SQVTM, CDR2 ANQGSEA. V dropped 6 bases and J dropped 3; count of bases not matched to a gene: 5. The DNA for the CDR3 is TGCAGCGTCGCTGGACTAGCGGACTACAATGAGCAGTTCTTC. This gives the protein CSVAGLADYNEQFF.